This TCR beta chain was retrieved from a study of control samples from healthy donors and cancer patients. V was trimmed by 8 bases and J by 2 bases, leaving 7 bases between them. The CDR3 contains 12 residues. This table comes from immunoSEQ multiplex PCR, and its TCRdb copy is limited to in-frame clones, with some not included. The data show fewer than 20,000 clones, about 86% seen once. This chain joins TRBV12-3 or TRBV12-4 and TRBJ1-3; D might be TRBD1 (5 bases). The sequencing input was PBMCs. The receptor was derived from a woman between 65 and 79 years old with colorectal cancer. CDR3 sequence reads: CASPGTGNTIYF. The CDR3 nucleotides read TGTGCCAGCCCAGGGACTGGAAACACCATATATTTT.